This T cell receptor (beta chain) was observed in a study of T cell repertoires in cytomegalovirus infection (dated by TCRdb to the late 2010s). The study in broad terms: Peptide stimulations targeted recently identified HLA-C-restricted CMV epitopes, whose presentation resists viral immunomodulation, together with well-studied HLA-B-restricted epitopes. Donor HLA type was relevant to the analysis, because carriage of CMV infection together with the matching HLA type was indicated by public TCR beta signatures. The study at large found these results: In both this cohort and an independent roughly 330-donor cohort, the cumulative frequency of public TCR beta family members distinguished carriers of CMV infection plus the relevant HLA type. The ex vivo response was dominated by HLA-C-restricted CMV-specific TCR beta clonotypes, which also provided the single most frequent clonotype in two of eight donors.

Per the publication, the treatment or condition label means: in vitro stimulation with specific CMV peptide epitopes to enrich CMV-specific T cells. The cysteine opens and the phenylalanine closes a CDR3 of 13 amino acids. The only DNA kept is the CDR3, 39 bases in frame from the first base. In the germline V gene, CDR1 corresponds to MNHNS and CDR2 to SASEGT. Unmatched junction bases come to 2, with V trimmed by 4 bases and J by 2 bases. This clonotype has only a few counts. Its recognized antigen is unknown. No much larger clonotype is one base removed from it; base qualities were not supplied. The listed sequencing device is Illumina HiSeq 1500. TCRdb handled the public reads itself, with Q25 trimming in fastp and clone calling in MiXCR, and kept productive beta chains. Records with the same CDR3 protein are collapsed into one entry carrying the most frequent genes and DNA. This sample gives tens of thousands of distinct CDR3 sequences in total; 20% to 30% of them show up just once. 50% of the sample is taken by the ten largest.

The clonotype originates from a human donor in good health (CMV status not recorded). Some clones in this sample may be carry-over from other donors' samples. The starting material was CD8+ T cells from cultured PBMCs, obtained from culture after CMV antigen stimulation. The chain is assembled from TRBV6-1 and TRBJ2-7; a stretch of 7 junction bases matches TRBD2. The CDR3 region: CASSGSGPYEQYF. The DNA sequence is as follows: TGTGCCAGCAGTGGTAGCGGGCCCTACGAGCAGTACTTC.